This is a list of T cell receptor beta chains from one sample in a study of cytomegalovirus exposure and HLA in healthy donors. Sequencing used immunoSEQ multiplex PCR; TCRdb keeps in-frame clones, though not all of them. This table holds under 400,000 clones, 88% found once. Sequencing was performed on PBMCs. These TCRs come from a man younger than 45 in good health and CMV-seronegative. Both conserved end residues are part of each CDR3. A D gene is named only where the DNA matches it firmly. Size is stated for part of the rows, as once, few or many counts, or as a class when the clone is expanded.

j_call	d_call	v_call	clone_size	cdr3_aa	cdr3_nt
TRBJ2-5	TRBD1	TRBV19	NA	CASRDRGRETQYF	TGTGCCAGTAGGGACAGGGGGCGCGAGACCCAGTACTTC
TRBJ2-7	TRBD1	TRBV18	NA	CASSPSGTGYIGEQYF	TGTGCCAGCTCACCTTCCGGGACAGGGTATATCGGGGAGCAGTACTTC
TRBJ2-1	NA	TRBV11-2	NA	CASSTGTSRTYNEQFF	TGTGCCAGCAGCACTGGGACATCCAGAACCTACAATGAGCAGTTCTTC
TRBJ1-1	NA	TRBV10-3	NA	CAISDSNLRQSEAFF	TGTGCCATCAGCGACTCCAACCTAAGACAGAGTGAAGCTTTCTTT
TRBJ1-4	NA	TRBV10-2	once	CASRDFGEKLFF	TGCGCCAGCAGGGACTTTGGTGAAAAACTGTTTTTT
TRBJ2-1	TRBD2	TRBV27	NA	CASSSRTSGGTGVGRPYNEQFF	TGTGCCAGCAGTTCCCGGACTAGCGGGGGGACTGGGGTGGGGAGGCCCTACAATGAGCAGTTCTTC
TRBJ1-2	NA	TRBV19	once	CASSMGRASGYTF	TGTGCCAGTAGTATGGGCAGGGCATCAGGCTACACCTTC
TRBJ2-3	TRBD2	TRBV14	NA	CASSQVGGGAVDTQYF	TGTGCCAGCAGCCAAGTAGGCGGGGGGGCCGTAGATACGCAGTATTTT
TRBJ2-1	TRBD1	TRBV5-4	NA	CASSPTGDEQFF	TGTGCCAGCAGCCCGACAGGGGATGAGCAGTTCTTC
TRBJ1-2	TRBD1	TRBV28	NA	CASRTAGTGGDYGYTF	TGTGCCAGCCGAACTGCCGGGACAGGGGGGGACTATGGCTACACCTTC
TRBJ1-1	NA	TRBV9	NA	CASSAIGQEAFF	TGTGCCAGCAGCGCCATAGGACAGGAAGCTTTCTTT
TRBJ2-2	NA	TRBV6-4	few	CASSTMGGNTGELFF	TGTGCCAGCAGCACGATGGGGGGGAACACCGGGGAGCTGTTTTTT
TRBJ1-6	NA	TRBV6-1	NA	CASSDLTGYSSPLHF	TGTGCCAGCAGTGACCTTACAGGGTACAGTTCACCCCTCCACTTT
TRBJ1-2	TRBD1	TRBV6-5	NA	CASIGTGRYGYTF	TGTGCCAGCATTGGGACAGGGCGCTATGGCTACACCTTC
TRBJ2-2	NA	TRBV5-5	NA	CASSLLRGNTGELFF	TGTGCCAGCAGCTTGCTGCGGGGGAACACCGGGGAGCTGTTTTTT
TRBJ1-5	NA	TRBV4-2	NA	CASSHSSNQPQHF	TGTGCCAGCAGCCATAGTAGCAATCAGCCCCAGCATTTT
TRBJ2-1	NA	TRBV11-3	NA	CASSLDFGAYNEQFF	TGTGCCAGCAGCTTAGATTTTGGGGCGTACAATGAGCAGTTCTTC
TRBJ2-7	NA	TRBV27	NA	CASSLDRTYEQYF	TGTGCCAGCAGTTTAGACAGGACCTACGAGCAGTACTTC
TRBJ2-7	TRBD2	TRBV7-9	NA	CASSLLAGAYEQYF	TGTGCCAGCAGCTTACTGGCGGGGGCCTACGAGCAGTACTTC
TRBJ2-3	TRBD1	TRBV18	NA	CASSLKTGAITDTQYF	TGTGCCAGCTCACTTAAGACAGGGGCTATTACAGATACGCAGTATTTT
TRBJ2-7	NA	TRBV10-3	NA	CAISGTGTPTYEQYF	TGTGCCATCAGTGGGACCGGGACTCCCACCTACGAGCAGTACTTC
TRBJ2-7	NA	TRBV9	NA	CASSLGHGTYEQYF	TGTGCCAGCAGCTTAGGACACGGAACTTACGAGCAGTACTTC
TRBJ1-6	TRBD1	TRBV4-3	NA	CASSQEPQGVSSYNSPLHF	TGCGCCAGCAGCCAAGAACCCCAGGGGGTGAGCTCCTATAATTCACCCCTCCACTTT
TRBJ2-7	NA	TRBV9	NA	CASSVGGTITYEQYF	TGTGCCAGCAGCGTAGGTGGCACCATCACCTACGAGCAGTACTTC
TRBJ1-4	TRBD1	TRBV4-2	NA	CASSFGTVKEKLFF	TGTGCCAGCAGCTTCGGGACAGTAAAAGAAAAACTGTTTTTT
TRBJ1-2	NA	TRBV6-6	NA	CASSYLASKGYGYTF	TGTGCCAGCAGTTACCTGGCATCGAAGGGGTATGGCTACACCTTC
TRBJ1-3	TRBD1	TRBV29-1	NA	CSVGQGAGNTIYF	TGCAGCGTCGGGCAGGGGGCTGGAAACACCATATATTTT